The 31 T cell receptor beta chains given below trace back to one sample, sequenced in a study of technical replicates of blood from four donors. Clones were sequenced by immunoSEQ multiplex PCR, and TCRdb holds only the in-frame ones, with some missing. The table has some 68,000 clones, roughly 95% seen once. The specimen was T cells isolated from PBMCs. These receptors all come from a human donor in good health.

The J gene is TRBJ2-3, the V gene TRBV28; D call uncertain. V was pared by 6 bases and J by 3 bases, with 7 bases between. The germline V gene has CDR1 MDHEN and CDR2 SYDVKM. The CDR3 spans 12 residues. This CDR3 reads CASSPQTDTQYF. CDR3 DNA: TGTGCCAGCAGCCCCCAGACAGATACGCAGTATTTT.

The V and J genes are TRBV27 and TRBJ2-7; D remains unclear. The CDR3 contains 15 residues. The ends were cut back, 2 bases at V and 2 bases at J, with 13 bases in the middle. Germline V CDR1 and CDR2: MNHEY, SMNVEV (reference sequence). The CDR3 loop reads CASSLMGSLPYEQYF. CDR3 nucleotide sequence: TGTGCCAGCAGTTTAATGGGCAGCCTGCCCTACGAGCAGTACTTC.

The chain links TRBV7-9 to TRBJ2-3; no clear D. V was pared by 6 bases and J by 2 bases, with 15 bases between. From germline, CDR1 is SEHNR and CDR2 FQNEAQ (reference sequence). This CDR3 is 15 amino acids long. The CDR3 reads CASSRFYASTDTQYF. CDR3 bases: TGTGCCAGCAGTCGATTTTATGCGTCCACAGATACGCAGTATTTT.

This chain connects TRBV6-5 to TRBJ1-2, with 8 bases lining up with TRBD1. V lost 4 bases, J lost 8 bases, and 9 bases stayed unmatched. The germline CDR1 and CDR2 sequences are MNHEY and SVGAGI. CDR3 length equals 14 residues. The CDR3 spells CASSFSGQGFGYTF. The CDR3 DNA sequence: TGTGCCAGCAGTTTCAGTGGACAGGGATTCGGCTACACCTTC.

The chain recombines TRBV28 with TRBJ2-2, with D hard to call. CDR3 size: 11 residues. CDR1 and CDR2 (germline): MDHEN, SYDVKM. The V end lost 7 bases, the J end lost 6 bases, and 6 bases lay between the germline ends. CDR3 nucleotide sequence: TGTGCCAGCATTGGCCCCGGGGAGCTGTTTTTT. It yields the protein CASIGPGELFF.

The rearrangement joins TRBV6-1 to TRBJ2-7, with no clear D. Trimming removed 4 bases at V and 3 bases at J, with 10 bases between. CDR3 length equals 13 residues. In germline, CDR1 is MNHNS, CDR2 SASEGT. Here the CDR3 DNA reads TGTGCCAGCAGTGGAACAGAATACTACGAGCAGTACTTC. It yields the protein CASSGTEYYEQYF.

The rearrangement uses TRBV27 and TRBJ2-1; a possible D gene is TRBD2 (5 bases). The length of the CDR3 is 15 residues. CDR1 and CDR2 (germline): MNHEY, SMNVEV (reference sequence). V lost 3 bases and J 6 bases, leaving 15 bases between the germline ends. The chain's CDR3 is CASSLGVLDSNEQFF. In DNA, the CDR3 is TGTGCCAGCAGTTTGGGAGTACTAGATTCCAATGAGCAGTTCTTC.

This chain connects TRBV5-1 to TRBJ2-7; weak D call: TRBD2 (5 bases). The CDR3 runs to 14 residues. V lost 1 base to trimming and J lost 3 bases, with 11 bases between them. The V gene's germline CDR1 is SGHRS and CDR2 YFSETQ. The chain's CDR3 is CASSLWHSVYEQYF. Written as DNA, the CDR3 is TGCGCCAGCAGCTTGTGGCATAGCGTCTACGAGCAGTACTTC.

For the CDR3, the DNA is TGTGCCAGCAGCTTAACCCGGGACAATAATGAAAAACTGTTTTTT. It encodes CASSLTRDNNEKLFF. This sequence joins TRBV7-9 and TRBJ1-4; tentatively, D is TRBD1 (6 bases). The length of the CDR3 is 15 residues. Germline lookup yields CDR1 SEHNR and CDR2 FQNEAQ (reference sequence). Trimming stripped 2 bases from V and 4 bases from J, with 11 bases between.

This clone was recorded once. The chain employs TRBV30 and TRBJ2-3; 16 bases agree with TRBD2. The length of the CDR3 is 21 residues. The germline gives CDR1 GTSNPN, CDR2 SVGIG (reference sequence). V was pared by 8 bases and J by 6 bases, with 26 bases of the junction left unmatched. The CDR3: CAKRDPRTGLAGGVAGDTQYF. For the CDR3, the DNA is TGTGCCAAACGAGACCCAAGAACGGGACTAGCGGGGGGGGTTGCCGGTGATACGCAGTATTTT.

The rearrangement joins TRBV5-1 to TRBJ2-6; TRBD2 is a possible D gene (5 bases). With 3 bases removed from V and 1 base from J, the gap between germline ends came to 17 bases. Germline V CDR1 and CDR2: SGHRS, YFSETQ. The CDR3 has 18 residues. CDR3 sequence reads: CASSSTTGVGSGANVLTF. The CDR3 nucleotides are TGCGCCAGCAGCTCTACCACCGGGGTGGGGTCTGGGGCCAACGTCCTGACTTTC.

In DNA form, the CDR3 reads TGTGCCAGCAGCCTAAGCACCGGGGAGCTGTTTTTT. It specifies CASSLSTGELFF. J is TRBJ2-2 and V is TRBV5-6; unclear D gene. Trimming shortened V by 4 bases and J by 4 bases, and 5 bases separated the two germline ends. This CDR3 has 12 amino acids. Germline CDR1 is SGHDT and CDR2 is YYEEEE.

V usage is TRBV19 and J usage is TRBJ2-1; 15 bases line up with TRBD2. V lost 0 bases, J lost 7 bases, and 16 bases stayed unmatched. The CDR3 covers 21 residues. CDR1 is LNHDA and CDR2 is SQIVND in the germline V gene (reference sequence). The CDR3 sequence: CASSIDQSGLAGGPFPNEQFF. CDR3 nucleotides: TGTGCCAGTAGTATAGATCAAAGTGGACTAGCGGGAGGGCCCTTTCCGAATGAGCAGTTCTTC.

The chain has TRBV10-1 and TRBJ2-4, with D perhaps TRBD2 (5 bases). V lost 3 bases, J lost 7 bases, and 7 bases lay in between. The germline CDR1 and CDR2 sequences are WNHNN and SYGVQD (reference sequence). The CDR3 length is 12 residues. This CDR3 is CASSEPGNIQYF. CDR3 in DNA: TGCGCCAGCAGTGAACCGGGGAACATTCAGTACTTC.

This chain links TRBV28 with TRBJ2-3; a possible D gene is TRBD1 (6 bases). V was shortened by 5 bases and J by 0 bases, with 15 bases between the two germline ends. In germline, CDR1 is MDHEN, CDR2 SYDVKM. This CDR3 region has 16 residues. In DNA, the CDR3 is TGTGCCAGCAGTCTAAGGACAGACTCTAGCACAGATACGCAGTATTTT. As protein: CASSLRTDSSTDTQYF.

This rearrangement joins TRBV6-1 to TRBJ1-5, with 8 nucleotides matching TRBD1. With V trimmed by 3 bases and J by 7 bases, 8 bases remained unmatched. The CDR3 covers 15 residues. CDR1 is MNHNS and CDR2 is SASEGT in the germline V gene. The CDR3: CASSENGQGRQPQHF. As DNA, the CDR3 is TGTGCCAGCAGTGAGAACGGACAGGGTAGACAGCCCCAGCATTTT.

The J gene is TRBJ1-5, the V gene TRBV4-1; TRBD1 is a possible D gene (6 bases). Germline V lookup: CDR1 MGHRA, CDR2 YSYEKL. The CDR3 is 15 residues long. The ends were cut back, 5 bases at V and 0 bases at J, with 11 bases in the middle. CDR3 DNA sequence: TGCGCCAGCAGCTCACAGGGATATAGCAATCAGCCCCAGCATTTT. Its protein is CASSSQGYSNQPQHF.

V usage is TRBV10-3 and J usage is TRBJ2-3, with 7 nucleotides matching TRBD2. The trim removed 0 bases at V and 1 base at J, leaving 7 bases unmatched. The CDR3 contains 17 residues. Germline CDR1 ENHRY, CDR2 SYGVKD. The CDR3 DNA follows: TGTGCCATCAGTGAGTCGTTCGGACTAGGGCGCACAGATACGCAGTATTTT. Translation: CAISESFGLGRTDTQYF.

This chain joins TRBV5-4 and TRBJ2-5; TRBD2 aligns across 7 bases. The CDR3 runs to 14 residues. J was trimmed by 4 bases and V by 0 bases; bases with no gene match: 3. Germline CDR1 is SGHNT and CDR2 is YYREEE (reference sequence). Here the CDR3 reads CASSLGLASETQYF. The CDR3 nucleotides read TGTGCCAGCAGCTTGGGACTAGCCTCAGAGACCCAGTACTTC. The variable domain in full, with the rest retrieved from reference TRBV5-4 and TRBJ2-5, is ETGVTQSPTHLIKTRGQQVTLRCSSQSGHNTVSWYQQALGQGPQFIFQYYREEENGRGNFPPRFSGLQFPNYSSELNVNALELDDSALYLCASSLGLASETQYFGPGTRLLVL.

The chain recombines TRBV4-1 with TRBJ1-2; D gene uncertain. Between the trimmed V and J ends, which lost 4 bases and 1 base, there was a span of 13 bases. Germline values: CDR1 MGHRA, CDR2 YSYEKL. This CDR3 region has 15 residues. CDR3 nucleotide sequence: TGCGCCAGCAGCCTTGATAGTAAAAGTAACTATGGCTACACCTTC. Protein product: CASSLDSKSNYGYTF.

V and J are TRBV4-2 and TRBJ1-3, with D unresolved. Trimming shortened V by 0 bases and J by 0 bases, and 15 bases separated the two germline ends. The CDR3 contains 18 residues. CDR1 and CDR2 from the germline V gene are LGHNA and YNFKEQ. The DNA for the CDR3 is TGTGCCAGCAGCCAAGATACCCACCCCCTAAGCTCTGGAAACACCATATATTTT. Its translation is CASSQDTHPLSSGNTIYF.

The CDR3 DNA is TGTGCCAGCAGCCGGGGGGTAGCGGGAGTGGATACGCAGTATTTT. Translating gives CASSRGVAGVDTQYF. V gene TRBV5-8 combines with J gene TRBJ2-3; 9 bases are shared with TRBD2. Germline values: CDR1 SGHTS, CDR2 YDEGEE. The junction had 9 bases not matched to a gene; V was cut back by 4 bases and J by 6 bases. The CDR3 length is 15 residues. Based on the CDR3 plus reference TRBV5-8 and TRBJ2-3, the full variable domain is EAGVTQSPTHLIKTRGQQATLRCSPISGHTSVYWYQQALGLGLQFLLWYDEGEERNRGNFPPRFSGRQFPNYSSELNVNALELEDSALYLCASSRGVAGVDTQYFGPGTRLTVL.

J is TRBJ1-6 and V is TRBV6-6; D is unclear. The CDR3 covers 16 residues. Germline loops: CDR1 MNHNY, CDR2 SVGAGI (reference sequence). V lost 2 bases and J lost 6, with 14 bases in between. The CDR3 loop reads CASSYQVFGFNSPLHF. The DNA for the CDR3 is TGTGCCAGCAGTTACCAGGTCTTCGGTTTTAATTCACCCCTCCACTTT.

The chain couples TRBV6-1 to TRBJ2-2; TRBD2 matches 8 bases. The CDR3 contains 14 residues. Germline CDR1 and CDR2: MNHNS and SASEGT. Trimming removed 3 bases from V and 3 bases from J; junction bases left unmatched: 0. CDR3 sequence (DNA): TGTGCCAGCAGTGAGGGACTAGACACCGGGGAGCTGTTTTTT. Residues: CASSEGLDTGELFF.

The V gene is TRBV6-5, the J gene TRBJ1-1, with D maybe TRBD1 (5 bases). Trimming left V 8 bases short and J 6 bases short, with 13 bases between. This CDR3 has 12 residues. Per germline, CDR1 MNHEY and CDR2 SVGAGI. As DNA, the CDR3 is TGTGCCAGCGGCTTGGCGGGGGCTGAAGCTTTCTTT. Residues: CASGLAGAEAFF.

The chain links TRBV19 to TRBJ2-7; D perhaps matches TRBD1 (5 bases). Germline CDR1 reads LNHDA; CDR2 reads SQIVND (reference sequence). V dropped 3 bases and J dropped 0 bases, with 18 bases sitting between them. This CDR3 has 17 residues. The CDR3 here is CASSMYWGREYSYEQYF. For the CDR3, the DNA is TGTGCCAGTAGTATGTACTGGGGCAGGGAATACTCCTACGAGCAGTACTTC. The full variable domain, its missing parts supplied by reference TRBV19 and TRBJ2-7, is DGGITQSPKYLFRKEGQNVTLSCEQNLNHDAMYWYRQDPGQGLRLIYYSQIVNDFQKGDIAEGYSVSREKKESFPLTVTSAQKNPTAFYLCASSMYWGREYSYEQYFGPGTRLTVT.

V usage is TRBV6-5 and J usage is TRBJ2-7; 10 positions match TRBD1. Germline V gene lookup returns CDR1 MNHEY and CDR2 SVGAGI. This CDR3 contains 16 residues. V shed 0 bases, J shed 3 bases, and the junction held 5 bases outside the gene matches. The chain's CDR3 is CASSYSPGTGDYEQYF. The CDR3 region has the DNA TGTGCCAGCAGTTACTCTCCCGGGACAGGGGACTACGAGCAGTACTTC.

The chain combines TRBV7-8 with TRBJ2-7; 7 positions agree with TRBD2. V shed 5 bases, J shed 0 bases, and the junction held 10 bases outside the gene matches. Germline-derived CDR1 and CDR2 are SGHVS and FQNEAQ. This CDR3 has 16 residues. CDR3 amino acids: CASSRSRGFSSYEQYF. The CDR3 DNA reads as TGTGCCAGCAGCAGATCGCGGGGGTTTTCCTCCTACGAGCAGTACTTC.

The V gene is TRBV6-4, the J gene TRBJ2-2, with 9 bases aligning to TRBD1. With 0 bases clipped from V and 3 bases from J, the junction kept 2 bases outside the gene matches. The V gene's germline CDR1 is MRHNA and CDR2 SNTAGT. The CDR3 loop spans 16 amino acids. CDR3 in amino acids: CASSDSRQGDTGELFF. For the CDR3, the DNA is TGTGCCAGCAGTGACTCTAGACAGGGGGACACCGGGGAGCTGTTTTTT.

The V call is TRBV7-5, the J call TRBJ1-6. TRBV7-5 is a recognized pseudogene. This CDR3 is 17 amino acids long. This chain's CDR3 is CVRSLDGGGTTNSPLHF. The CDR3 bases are TGTGTCAGAAGCTTAGATGGGGGGGGCACCACTAATTCACCCCTCCACTTT.

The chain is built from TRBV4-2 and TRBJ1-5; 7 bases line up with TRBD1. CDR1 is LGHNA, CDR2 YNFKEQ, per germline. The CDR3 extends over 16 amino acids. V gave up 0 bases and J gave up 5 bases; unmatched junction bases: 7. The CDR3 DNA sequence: TGTGCCAGCAGCCAAGATTGGAGGGGGCCGGATCAGCCCCAGCATTTT. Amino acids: CASSQDWRGPDQPQHF.